The subject of this entry is one T cell receptor beta chain. Per the germline V gene, CDR1 is LGHDT and CDR2 is YNNKEL (reference sequence). The J segment lost 7 bases and the V segment lost 4 bases, leaving 7 bases of the junction unmatched. This CDR3 is built from 15 residues. This sample is drawn from a study of blood T cell repertoires in COVID-19. Clones were read by immunoSEQ multiplex PCR, and TCRdb kept only the in-frame ones, dropping some. Found here are 70,000 to 90,000 clones, 82% of them singletons; the top ten hold 1.2%. The TCR originated in an elderly woman with acute or convalescent COVID-19. The chain links TRBV3-1 (or the pseudogene TRBV3-2) to TRBJ1-6, with 7 bases aligning to TRBD1. What was sequenced was peripheral blood. CDR3 bases: TGTGCCAGCAGCCGCCGGGACAGACTGAATTCACCCCTCCACTTT. Translation gives CASSRRDRLNSPLHF.